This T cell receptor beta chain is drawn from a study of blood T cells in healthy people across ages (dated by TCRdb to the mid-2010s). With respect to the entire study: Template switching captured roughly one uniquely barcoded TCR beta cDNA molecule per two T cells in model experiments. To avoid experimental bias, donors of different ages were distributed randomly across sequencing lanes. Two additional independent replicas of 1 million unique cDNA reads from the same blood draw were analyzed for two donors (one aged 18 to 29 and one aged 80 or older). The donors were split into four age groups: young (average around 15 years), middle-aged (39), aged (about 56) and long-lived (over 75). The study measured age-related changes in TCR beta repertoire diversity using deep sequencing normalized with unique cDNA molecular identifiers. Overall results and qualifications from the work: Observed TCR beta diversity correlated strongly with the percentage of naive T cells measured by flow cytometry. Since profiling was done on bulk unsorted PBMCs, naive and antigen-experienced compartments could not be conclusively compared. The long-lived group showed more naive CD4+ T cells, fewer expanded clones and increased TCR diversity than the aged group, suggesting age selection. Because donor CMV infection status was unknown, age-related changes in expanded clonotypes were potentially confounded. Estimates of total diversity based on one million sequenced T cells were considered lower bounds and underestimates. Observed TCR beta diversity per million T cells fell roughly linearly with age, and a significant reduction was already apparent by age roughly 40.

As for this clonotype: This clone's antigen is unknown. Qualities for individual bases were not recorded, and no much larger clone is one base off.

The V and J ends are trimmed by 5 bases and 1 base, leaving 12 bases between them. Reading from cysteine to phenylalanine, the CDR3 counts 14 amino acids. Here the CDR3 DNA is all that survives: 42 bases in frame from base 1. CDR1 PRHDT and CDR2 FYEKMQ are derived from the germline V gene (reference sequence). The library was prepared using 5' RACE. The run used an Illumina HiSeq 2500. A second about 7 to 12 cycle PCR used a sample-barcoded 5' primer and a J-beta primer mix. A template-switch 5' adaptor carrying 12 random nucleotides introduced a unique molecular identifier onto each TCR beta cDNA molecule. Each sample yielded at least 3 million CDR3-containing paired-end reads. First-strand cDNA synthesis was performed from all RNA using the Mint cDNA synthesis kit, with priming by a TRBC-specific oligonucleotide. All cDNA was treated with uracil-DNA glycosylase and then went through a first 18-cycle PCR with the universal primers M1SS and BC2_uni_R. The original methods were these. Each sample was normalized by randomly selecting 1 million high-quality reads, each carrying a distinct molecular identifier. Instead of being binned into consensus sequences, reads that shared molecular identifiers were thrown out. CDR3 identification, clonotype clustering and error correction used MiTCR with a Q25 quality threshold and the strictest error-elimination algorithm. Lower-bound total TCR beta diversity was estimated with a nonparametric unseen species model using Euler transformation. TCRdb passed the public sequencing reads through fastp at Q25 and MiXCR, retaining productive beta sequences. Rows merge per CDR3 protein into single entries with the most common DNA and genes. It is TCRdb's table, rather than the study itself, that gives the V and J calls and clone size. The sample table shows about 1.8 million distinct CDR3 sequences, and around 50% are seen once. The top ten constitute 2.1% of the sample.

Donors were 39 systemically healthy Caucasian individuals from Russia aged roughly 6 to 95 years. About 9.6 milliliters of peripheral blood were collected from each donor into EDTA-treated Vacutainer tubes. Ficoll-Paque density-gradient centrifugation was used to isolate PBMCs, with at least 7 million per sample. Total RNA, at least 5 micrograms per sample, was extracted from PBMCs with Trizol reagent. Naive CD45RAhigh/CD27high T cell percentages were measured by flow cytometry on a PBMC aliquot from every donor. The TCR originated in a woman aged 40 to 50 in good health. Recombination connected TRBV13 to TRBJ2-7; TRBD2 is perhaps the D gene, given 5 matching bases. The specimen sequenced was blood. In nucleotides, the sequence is TGTGCCAGCAGCCATCGGAGAGGGTCCTACGAGCAGTACTTC. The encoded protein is CASSHRRGSYEQYF.